This T cell receptor (beta chain) was found in a study of CD8 T cells in Susac syndrome. The germline CDR1 and CDR2 sequences are DFQATT and SNEGSKA (reference sequence). V dropped 2 bases and J dropped 0; count of bases not matched to a gene: 9. The CDR3 loop spans 16 amino acids. An input of roughly 0.5 to 1 ug of RNA was subjected to reverse transcription using random hexamers. Across 54 Vbeta and 13 Jbeta, TCR beta CDR3 was amplified with immunoSEQ multiplex PCR. TCRdb re-analysed the immunoSEQ multiplex PCR reads in MiXCR, keeping a single row per CDR3 protein. The profile shows 140,000 or so distinct CDR3 sequences, roughly 95% of them singletons. Peripheral blood CD8+ and CD4+ T cells were profiled by TCR beta sequencing. The control group consisted of healthy donors matched for age and sex. While CD8+ and CD4+ T cells were isolated negatively, TEMRA cells were enriched by FACS.

The chain links TRBV20-1 to TRBJ1-1; 7 bases agree with TRBD1. What was sequenced was CD4+ T cells from PBMCs. This TCR was recovered from a human donor in good health. The chain's CDR3 is CSARNPGQVMNTEAFF. In DNA, the CDR3 is TGCAGTGCTAGAAACCCCGGACAGGTCATGAACACTGAAGCTTTCTTT.